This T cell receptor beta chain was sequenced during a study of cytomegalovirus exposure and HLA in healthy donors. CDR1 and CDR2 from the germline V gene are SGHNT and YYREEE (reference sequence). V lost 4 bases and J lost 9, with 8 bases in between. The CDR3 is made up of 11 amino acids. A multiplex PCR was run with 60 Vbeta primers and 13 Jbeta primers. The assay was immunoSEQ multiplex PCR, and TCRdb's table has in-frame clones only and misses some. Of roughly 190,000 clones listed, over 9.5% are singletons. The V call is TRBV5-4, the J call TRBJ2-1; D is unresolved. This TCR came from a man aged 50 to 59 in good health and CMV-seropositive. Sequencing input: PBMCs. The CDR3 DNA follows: TGTGCCAGCAGCCAGCCAGGTGAGCAGTTCTTC. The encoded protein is CASSQPGEQFF.